Reported below is one T cell receptor (beta chain). Its antigen remains unknown. This record belongs to a study of cytomegalovirus exposure and HLA in healthy donors. Study conclusions and caveats: Trimming of TCR beta V- and J-genes showed a link, identified in a later analysis, to a missense DCLRE1C variant. Later on, an analysis found that several of the most significant clusters appeared to be linked to common viral pathogens, which included parvovirus B19. Productive status was seen about 90% or about 30% of the time for most TCR beta V segments in an earlier analysis. For cytomegalovirus status, the classifier reportedly gave diagnoses with high specificity and sensitivity.

With 0 bases removed from V and 10 bases from J, the gap between germline ends came to 12 bases. Germline lookup yields CDR1 LGHNA and CDR2 YNFKEQ. The CDR3 contains 13 residues. The PCR was carried out with 60 Vbeta primers and 13 Jbeta primers. Clones were read by immunoSEQ multiplex PCR, and TCRdb kept only the in-frame ones, dropping some. This repertoire shows about 200,000 clones, about 82% found once; its top ten account for approximately 2.4%. This chain links TRBV4-2 with TRBJ1-1; D is unresolved. This receptor was taken from a woman in her fifties or sixties in good health and CMV-seronegative. The specimen sequenced was PBMCs. CDR3 sequence (DNA): TGTGCCAGCAGCCAAGATAGAAGATCCGGAGCTTTCTTT. Its protein product is CASSQDRRSGAFF.